This TCR beta chain was retrieved from a study of blood T cell repertoires in COVID-19 (TCRdb year 2020). Regarding the complete study: Samples from collaborators originated in the United States, Italy and Spain and spanned both the acute and convalescent phases of COVID-19. Subjects who had been exposed to COVID-19, were actively infected with it, or had recovered from it provided the deeply sampled blood TCRbeta repertoires that made up the dataset. The material from the prospective study consisted of cDNA or gDNA derived from T cells, B-cell-depleted T cells, or PBMCs. Sample metadata almost always included a de-identified subject ID, COVID-19 status, age in years and sex. The repertoires were made available in a free public database intended to serve as a resource for research on the immune response to SARS-CoV-2. Where available, HLA class I and class II types were obtained from metadata supplied by the sample provider rather than from assay-based typing. The samples were drawn from the first 160 participants of the ongoing ImmuneRACE study and from some 1,300 subjects provided by 6 global collaborators.

V loses 10 bases, J loses 6 bases, and the germline ends lie 9 bases apart. Measured from the cysteine to the phenylalanine, the CDR3 is 11 residues long. Just the 33-base CDR3 DNA is kept, in frame starting at base 1. With regard to this clone: This clone's antigen is unknown. Base qualities are not recorded, but no much larger clone differs from it by a single base.

TCRbeta CDR3 regions were amplified from genomic DNA using the immunoSEQ Assay, a bias-controlled multiplex PCR. The study's processing was this. Within the assay, amplification of reference gene primers was used to estimate how many nucleated cells each sample contained. To quantify the absolute abundance of each unique TCRbeta CDR3 rearrangement, sequence reads were collapsed and filtered. For each sample, productive Simpson clonality was calculated as the square root of Simpson's diversity index across productive rearrangements. As stored in TCRdb, this immuneACCESS dataset retains in-frame rearrangements with V and J assigned. A fraction of the clones does not appear; measured against another copy, unresolved V genes explain less than half of the discrepancy, and the remainder lacks a known reason. V and J calls plus clone size are reproduced from that table; the DNA served to infer D and trimming. Here the sample has around 100,000 clones; about 89% occur a single time. The top ten constitute about 1.9% of the sample.

The collaborating institutions used their own protocols to collect whole blood in K2EDTA tubes. Collaborator samples were shipped for TCRbeta analysis as frozen whole blood, isolated PBMCs, or DNA extracted from either sample type. General conclusions and limits of the study: How much clinical and demographic metadata was included differed by source and by participant, and the metadata was provided uncurated.

This receptor chain uses TRBV12-3 or TRBV12-4 and TRBJ2-2; the D gene cannot be resolved reliably. The sequence was obtained from a man aged 50-60 years with active COVID-19. The sequencing input was peripheral blood. The DNA is as follows: TGTGCCACGTCTGCGCCCGGGGAGCTGTTTTTT. The resulting protein is CATSAPGELFF.